This is a list of T cell receptor beta chains from one sample in a study of CD8 T cells in Susac syndrome. TCRdb passed the immunoSEQ multiplex PCR reads through MiXCR, listing each CDR3 protein once. The repertoire holds about 430,000 distinct CDR3 sequences, more than 80% seen once, with under 0.15% in the top ten. Sequencing was carried out using CD8+ T cells from PBMCs. The receptors derive from a human donor with multiple sclerosis. Both conserved end residues are trimmed from each CDR3.

j_call: TRBJ2-7
v_call: TRBV7-8
cdr3_aa: ASSLGRSEQY

j_call: TRBJ2-5
v_call: TRBV29-1
cdr3_aa: SVEGTRVQETQY

j_call: TRBJ2-1
v_call: TRBV28
cdr3_aa: ASRMWASPRGYNEQF

j_call: TRBJ1-2
v_call: TRBV4-1
cdr3_aa: ASSQDSGISGGYT

j_call: TRBJ2-3
v_call: TRBV4-1
cdr3_aa: ASSQAAGTGFTDTQY

j_call: TRBJ2-1
v_call: TRBV9
cdr3_aa: ASSVGTDGLNEQF

j_call: TRBJ1-1
v_call: TRBV14
cdr3_aa: ASSPAWGQTEAF

j_call: TRBJ2-3
v_call: TRBV5-4
cdr3_aa: ASSLPGETAQDTQY

j_call: TRBJ2-1
v_call: TRBV4-1
cdr3_aa: ASSQSPRGGYNEQF

j_call: TRBJ2-1
v_call: TRBV28
cdr3_aa: ASSTIQVRLGEREQF

j_call: TRBJ2-7
v_call: TRBV28
cdr3_aa: ASTRTSLGEQY

j_call: TRBJ2-7
v_call: TRBV2
cdr3_aa: ASSERGISYEQY

j_call: TRBJ2-7
v_call: TRBV27
cdr3_aa: ASSWSPGEPYEQY

j_call: TRBJ2-4
v_call: TRBV11-2
cdr3_aa: ASSPYSAKNIQY

j_call: TRBJ2-1
v_call: TRBV27
cdr3_aa: ASSLSAGGSGVEQF

j_call: TRBJ1-2
v_call: TRBV7-9
cdr3_aa: ASSPQEGQGPNYGYT

j_call: TRBJ2-3
v_call: TRBV10-2
cdr3_aa: ASSATSGYTDTQY

j_call: TRBJ2-1
v_call: TRBV6-5
cdr3_aa: ASSYLAGGTAEQF